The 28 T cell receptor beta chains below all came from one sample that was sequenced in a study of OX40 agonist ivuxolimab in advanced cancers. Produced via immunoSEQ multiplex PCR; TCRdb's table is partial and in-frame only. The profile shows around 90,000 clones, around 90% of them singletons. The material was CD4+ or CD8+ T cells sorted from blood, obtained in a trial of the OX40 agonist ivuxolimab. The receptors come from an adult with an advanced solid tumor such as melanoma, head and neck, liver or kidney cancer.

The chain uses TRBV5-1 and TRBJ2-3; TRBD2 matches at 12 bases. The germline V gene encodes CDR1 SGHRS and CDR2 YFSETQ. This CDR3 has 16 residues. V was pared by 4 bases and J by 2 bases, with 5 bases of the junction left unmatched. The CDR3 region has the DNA TGCGCCAGCAGCCTACTAGCGGGGGGTCCCACAGATACGCAGTATTTT. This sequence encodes CASSLLAGGPTDTQYF.

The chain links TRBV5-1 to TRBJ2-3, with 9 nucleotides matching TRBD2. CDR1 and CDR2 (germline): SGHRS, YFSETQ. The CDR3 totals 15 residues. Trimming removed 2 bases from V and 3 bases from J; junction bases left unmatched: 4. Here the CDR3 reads CASSFSGGQTDTQYF. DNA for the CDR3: TGCGCCAGCAGCTTTAGCGGGGGACAAACAGATACGCAGTATTTT. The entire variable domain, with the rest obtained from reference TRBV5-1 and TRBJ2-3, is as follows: KAGVTQTPRYLIKTRGQQVTLSCSPISGHRSVSWYQQTPGQGLQFLFEYFSETQRNKGNFPGRFSGRQFSNSRSEMNVSTLELGDSALYLCASSFSGGQTDTQYFGPGTRLTVL.

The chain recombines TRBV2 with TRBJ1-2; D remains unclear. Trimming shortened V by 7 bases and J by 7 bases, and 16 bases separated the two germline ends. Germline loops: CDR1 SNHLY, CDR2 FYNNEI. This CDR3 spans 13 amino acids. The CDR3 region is CASKYQEGSGYTF. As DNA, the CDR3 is TGTGCCAGCAAGTATCAAGAGGGCTCTGGCTACACCTTC.

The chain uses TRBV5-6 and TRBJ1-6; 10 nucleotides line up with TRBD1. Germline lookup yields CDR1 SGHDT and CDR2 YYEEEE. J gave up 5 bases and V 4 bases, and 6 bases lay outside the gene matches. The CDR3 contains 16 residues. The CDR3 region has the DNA TGTGCCAGCAGCCAGGACAGGGGGTCCGATAATTCACCCCTCCACTTT. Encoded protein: CASSQDRGSDNSPLHF.

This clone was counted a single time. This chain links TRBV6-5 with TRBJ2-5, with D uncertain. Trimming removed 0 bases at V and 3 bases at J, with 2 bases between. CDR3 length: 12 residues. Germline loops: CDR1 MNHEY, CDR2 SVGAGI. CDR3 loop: CASSYSKETQYF. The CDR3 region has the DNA TGTGCCAGCAGTTACTCGAAAGAGACCCAGTACTTC.

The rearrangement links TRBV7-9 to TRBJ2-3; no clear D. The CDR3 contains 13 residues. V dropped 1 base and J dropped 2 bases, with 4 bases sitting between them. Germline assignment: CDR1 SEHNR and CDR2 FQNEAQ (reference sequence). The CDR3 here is CASSLGYTDTQYF. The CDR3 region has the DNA TGTGCCAGCAGCTTAGGTTACACAGATACGCAGTATTTT. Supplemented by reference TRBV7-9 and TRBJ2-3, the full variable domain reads DTGVSQNPRHKITKRGQNVTFRCDPISEHNRLYWYRQTLGQGPEFLTYFQNEAQLEKSRLLSDRFSAERPKGSFSTLEIQRTEQGDSAMYLCASSLGYTDTQYFGPGTRLTVL.

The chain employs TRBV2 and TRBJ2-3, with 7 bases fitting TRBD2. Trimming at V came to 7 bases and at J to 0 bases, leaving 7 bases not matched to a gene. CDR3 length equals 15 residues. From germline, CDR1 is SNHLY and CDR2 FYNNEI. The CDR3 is CASNPGTISTDTQYF. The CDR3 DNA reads TGTGCCAGCAACCCCGGGACTATCAGCACAGATACGCAGTATTTT. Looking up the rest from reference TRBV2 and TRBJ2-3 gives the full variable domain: EPEVTQTPSHQVTQMGQEVILRCVPISNHLYFYWYRQILGQKVEFLVSFYNNEISEKSEIFDDQFSVERPDGSNFTLKIRSTKLEDSAMYFCASNPGTISTDTQYFGPGTRLTVL.

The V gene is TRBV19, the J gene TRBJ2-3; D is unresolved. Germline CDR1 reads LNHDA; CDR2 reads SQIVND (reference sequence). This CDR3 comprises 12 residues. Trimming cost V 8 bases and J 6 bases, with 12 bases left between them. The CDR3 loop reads CASGENYDTQYF. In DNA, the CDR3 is TGTGCCAGTGGGGAAAACTACGATACGCAGTATTTT.

CDR3 nucleotide sequence: TGTGCCAGCAGCCAGGCACTCTCCACCCAGTACTTC. This sequence encodes CASSQALSTQYF. The chain uses TRBV11-2 and TRBJ2-5; no reliable D call. With 5 bases removed from V and 8 bases from J, the gap between germline ends came to 12 bases. CDR3 length: 12 residues. Germline CDR1 is SGHAT and CDR2 is FQNNGV.

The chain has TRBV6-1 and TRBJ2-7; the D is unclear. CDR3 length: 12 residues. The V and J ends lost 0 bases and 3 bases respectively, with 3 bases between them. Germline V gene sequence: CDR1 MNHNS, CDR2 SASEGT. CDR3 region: CASSEAVYEQYF. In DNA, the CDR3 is TGTGCCAGCAGTGAAGCAGTCTACGAGCAGTACTTC.

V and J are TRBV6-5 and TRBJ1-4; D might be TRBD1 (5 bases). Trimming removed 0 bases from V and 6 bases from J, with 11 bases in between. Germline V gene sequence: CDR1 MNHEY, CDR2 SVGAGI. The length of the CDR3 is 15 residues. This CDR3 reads CASSYSGGKDEKLFF. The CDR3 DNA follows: TGTGCCAGCAGTTACTCCGGGGGGAAAGATGAAAAACTGTTTTTT.

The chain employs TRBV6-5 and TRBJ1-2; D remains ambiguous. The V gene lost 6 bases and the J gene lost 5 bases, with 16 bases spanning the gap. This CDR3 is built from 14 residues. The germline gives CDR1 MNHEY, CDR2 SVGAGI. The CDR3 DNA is TGTGCCAGCAGGGGGTCCACTCTTTCGTATGGCTACACCTTC. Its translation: CASRGSTLSYGYTF.

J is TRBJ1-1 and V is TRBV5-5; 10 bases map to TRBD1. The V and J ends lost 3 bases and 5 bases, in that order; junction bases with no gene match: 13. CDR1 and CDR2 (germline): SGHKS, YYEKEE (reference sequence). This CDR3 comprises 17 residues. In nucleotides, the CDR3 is TGTGCCAGCAGCTCGCAGGCACACCGGACAGGGGGTACTGAAGCTTTCTTT. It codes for CASSSQAHRTGGTEAFF.

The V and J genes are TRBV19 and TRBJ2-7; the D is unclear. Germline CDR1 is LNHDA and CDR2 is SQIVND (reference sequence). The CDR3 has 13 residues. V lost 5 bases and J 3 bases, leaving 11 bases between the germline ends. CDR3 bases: TGTGCCAGTAGTCTCTACTCCGACTACGAGCAGTACTTC. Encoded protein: CASSLYSDYEQYF.

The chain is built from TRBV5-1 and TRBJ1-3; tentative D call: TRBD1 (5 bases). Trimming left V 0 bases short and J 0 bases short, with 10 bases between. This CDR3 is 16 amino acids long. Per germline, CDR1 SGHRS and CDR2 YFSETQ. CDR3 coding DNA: TGCGCCAGCAGCTTGGAGAGGGGAACCTCTGGAAACACCATATATTTT. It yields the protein CASSLERGTSGNTIYF.

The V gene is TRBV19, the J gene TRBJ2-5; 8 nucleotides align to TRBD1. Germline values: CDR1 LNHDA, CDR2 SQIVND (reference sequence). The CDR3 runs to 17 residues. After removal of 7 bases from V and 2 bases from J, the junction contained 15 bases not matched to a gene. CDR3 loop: CASNQGGRGPSQETQYF. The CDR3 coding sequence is TGTGCCAGTAACCAGGGAGGCAGGGGGCCTTCTCAAGAGACCCAGTACTTC.

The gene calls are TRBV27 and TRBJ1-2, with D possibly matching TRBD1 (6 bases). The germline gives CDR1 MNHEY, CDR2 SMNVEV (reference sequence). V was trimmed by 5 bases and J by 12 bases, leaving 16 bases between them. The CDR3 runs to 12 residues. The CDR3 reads CASSLPGGPHTF. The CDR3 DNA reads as TGTGCCAGCAGTCTTCCCGGGGGGCCCCACACCTTC.

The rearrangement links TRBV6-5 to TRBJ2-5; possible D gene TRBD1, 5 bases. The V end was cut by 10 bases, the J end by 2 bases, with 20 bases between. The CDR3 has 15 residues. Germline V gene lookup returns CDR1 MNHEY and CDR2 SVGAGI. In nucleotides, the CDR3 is TGTGCCAACGTTGGTGCTGGGGCCCCTCAAGAGACCCAGTACTTC. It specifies CANVGAGAPQETQYF.

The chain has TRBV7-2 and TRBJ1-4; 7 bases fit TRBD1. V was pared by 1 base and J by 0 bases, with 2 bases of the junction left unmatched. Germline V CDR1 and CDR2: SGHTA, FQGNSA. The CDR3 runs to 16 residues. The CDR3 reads CASSLGQGTTNEKLFF. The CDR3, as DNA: TGTGCCAGCAGCTTAGGACAGGGCACAACTAATGAAAAACTGTTTTTT. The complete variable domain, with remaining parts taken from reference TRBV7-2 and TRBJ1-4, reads GAGVSQSPSNKVTEKGKDVELRCDPISGHTALYWYRQSLGQGLEFLIYFQGNSAPDKSGLPSDRFSAERTGGSVSTLTIQRTQQEDSAVYLCASSLGQGTTNEKLFFGSGTQLSVL.

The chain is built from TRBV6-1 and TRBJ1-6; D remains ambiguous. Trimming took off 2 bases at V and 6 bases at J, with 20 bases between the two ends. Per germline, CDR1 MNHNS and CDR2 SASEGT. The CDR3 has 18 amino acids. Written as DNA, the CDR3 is TGTGCCAGCAGTGAACATGGACGCCATAGATTAACTAATTCACCCCTCCACTTT. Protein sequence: CASSEHGRHRLTNSPLHF.

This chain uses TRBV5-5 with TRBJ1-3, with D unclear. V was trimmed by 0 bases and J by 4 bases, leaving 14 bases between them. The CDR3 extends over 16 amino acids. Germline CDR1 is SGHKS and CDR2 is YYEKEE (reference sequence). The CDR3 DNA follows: TGTGCCAGCAGCTTGGCCTGGCAGGCCGGGGGAAACACCATATATTTT. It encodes CASSLAWQAGGNTIYF.

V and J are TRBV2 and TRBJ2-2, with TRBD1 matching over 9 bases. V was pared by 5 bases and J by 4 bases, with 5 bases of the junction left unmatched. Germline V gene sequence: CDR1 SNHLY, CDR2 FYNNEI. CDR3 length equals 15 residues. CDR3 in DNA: TGTGCCAGCAGTCGGGACAGGGCCCCCACCGGGGAGCTGTTTTTT. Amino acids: CASSRDRAPTGELFF.

CDR3 DNA sequence: TGTGCCAGCGGAATAACTACGGGACAATCTGGAAACACCATATATTTT. It yields the protein CASGITTGQSGNTIYF. The chain is built from TRBV7-3 and TRBJ1-3; D may be TRBD1 (6 bases). The CDR3 runs 16 residues. Trimming stripped 8 bases from V and 1 base from J, with 18 bases between. Germline loops: CDR1 SGHTA, CDR2 FQGTGA.

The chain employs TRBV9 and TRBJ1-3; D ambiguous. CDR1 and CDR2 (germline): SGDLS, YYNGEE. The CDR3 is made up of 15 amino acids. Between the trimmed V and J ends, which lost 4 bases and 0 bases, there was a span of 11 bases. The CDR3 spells CASSPEPYSGNTIYF. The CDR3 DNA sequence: TGTGCCAGCAGCCCCGAGCCGTACTCTGGAAACACCATATATTTT.

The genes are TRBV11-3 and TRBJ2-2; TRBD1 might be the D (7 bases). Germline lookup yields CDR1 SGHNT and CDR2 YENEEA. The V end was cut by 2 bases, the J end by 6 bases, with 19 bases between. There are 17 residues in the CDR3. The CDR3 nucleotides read TGTGCCAGCAGCTTAAGGCAGGGGGGATTTTGGCCCGGGGAGCTGTTTTTT. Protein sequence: CASSLRQGGFWPGELFF. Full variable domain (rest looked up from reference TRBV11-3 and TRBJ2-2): EAGVVQSPRYKIIEKKQPVAFWCNPISGHNTLYWYLQNLGQGPELLIRYENEEAVDDSQLPKDRFSAERLKGVDSTLKIQPAELGDSAVYLCASSLRQGGFWPGELFFGEGSRLTVL.

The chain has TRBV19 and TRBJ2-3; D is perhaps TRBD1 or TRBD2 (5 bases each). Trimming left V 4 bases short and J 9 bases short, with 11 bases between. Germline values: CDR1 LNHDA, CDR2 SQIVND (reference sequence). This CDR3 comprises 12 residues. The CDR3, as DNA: TGTGCCAGTAGTAATGCATGGGGGACGCAGTATTTT. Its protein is CASSNAWGTQYF.

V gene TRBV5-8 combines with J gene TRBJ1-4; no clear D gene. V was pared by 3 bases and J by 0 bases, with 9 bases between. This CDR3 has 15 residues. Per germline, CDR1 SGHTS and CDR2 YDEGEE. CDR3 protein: CASSSRTTTNEKLFF. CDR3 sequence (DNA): TGTGCCAGCAGCTCGAGGACTACAACTAATGAAAAACTGTTTTTT.

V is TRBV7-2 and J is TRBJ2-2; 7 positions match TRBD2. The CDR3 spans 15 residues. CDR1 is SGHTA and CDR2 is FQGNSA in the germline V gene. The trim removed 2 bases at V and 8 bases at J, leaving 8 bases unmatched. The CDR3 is CASSLRASGSGELFF. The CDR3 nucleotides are TGTGCCAGCAGCTTAAGGGCTAGCGGTTCGGGGGAGCTGTTTTTT. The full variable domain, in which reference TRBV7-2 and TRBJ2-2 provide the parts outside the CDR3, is GAGVSQSPSNKVTEKGKDVELRCDPISGHTALYWYRQSLGQGLEFLIYFQGNSAPDKSGLPSDRFSAERTGGSVSTLTIQRTQQEDSAVYLCASSLRASGSGELFFGEGSRLTVL.